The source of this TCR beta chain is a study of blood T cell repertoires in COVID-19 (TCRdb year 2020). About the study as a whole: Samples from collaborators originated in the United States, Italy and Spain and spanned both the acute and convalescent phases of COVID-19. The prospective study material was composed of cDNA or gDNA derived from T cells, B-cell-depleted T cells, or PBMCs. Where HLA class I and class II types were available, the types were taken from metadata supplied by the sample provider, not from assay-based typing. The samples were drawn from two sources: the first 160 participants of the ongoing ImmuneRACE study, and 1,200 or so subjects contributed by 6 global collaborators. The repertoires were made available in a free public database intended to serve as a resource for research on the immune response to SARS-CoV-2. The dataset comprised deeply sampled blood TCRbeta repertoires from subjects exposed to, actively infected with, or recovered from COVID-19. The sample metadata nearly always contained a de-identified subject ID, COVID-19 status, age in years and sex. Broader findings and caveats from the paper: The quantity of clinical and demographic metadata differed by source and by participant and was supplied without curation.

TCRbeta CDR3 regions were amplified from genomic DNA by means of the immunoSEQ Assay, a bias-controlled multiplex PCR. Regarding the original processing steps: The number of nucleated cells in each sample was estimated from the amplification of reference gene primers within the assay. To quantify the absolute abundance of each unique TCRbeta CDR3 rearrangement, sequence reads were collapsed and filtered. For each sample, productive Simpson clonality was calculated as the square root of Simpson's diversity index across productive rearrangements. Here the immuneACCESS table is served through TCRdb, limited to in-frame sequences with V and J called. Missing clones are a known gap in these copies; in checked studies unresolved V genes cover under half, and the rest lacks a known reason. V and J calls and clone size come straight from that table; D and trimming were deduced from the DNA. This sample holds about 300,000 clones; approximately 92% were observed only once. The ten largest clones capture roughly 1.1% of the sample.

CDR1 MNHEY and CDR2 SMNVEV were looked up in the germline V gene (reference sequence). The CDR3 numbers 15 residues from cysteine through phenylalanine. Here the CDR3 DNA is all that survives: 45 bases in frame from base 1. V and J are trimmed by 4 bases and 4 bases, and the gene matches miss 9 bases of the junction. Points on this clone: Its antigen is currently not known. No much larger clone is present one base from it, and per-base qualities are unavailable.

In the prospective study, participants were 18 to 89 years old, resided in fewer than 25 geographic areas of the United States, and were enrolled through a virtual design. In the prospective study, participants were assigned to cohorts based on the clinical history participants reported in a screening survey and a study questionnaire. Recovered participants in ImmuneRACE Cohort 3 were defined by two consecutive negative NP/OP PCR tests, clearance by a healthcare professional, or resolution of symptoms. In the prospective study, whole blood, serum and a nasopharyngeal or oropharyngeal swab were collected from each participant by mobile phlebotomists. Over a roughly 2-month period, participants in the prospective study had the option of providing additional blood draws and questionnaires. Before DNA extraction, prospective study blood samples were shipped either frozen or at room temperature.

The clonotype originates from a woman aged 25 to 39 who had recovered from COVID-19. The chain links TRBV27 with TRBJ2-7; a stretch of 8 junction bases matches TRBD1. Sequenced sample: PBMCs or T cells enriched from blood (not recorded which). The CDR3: CASSSSTGTGYEQYF. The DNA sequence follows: TGTGCCAGCAGTTCTTCAACCGGGACAGGTTACGAGCAGTACTTC.